The present T cell receptor (beta chain) was sequenced within a study of T cells after yellow fever vaccination. Overall study findings and caveats: Weaker overall, the secondary response nonetheless peaked faster (day 5 versus 15). Of the clonotypes, a small share occurred in both CD4 and CD8 compartments. Contaminants from the bulk population, in the form of abundant clonotypes, could be found in FACS-sorted repertoires.

Looked up from germline, CDR1 is SGHTA and CDR2 is FQGNSA. The CDR3 length is 15 residues. The V end was cut by 0 bases, the J end by 3 bases, with 12 bases between. Turning to this clonotype: The antigen remains undetermined.

One entry per CDR3 protein, called by TCRdb with MiXCR from the 5' RACE reads. Found here are some 550,000 distinct CDR3 sequences, roughly 19% of them singletons; the top ten hold approximately 14%. This specimen consisted of PBMCs, obtained 15 days after the yellow fever booster vaccination. The sequence came from a man in his thirties or forties who received the YFV17D yellow fever vaccine. V is TRBV7-2 and J is TRBJ2-7; weak D call: TRBD2 (6 bases). The chain's CDR3 is CASSLAPGAGYEQYF. The DNA of the CDR3 is TGTGCCAGCAGCTTAGCGCCGGGAGCCGGCTACGAGCAGTACTTC. Full variable domain (remainder filled in from reference TRBV7-2 and TRBJ2-7): GAGVSQSPSNKVTEKGKDVELRCDPISGHTALYWYRQSLGQGLEFLIYFQGNSAPDKSGLPSDRFSAERTGGSVSTLTIQRTQQEDSAVYLCASSLAPGAGYEQYFGPGTRLTVT.